This T cell receptor beta chain was sequenced in a study of blood T cell repertoires in COVID-19. The CDR3 consists of 13 residues. Germline CDR1 reads SGHRS; CDR2 reads YFSETQ. The V gene lost 2 bases and the J gene lost 11 bases, with 13 bases spanning the gap. The method was immunoSEQ multiplex PCR; TCRdb's version includes in-frame clones alone and lacks a portion of them. The sample includes 100,000 or so clones, 85% to 95% seen only once; the top ten take over 5.5%. V and J are TRBV5-1 and TRBJ2-2; tentatively, D is TRBD1 (6 bases). The clonotype comes from a man aged 50 or older with active COVID-19. Sequencing was performed on peripheral blood. The CDR3 DNA is TGCGCCAGCAGCTTATCGGACAGAAGAGAGCTGTTTTTT. Translation gives CASSLSDRRELFF.